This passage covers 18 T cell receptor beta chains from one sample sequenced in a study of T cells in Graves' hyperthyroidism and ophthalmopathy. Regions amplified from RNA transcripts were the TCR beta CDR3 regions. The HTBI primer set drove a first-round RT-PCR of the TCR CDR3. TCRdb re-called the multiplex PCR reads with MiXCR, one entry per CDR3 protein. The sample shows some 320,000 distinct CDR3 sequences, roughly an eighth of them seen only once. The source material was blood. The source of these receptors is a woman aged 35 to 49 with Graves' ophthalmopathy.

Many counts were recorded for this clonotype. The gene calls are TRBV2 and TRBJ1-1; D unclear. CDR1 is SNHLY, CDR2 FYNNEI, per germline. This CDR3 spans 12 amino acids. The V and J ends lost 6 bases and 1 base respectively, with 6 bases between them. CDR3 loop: CASRVKNTEAFF. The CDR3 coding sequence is TGTGCCAGCAGAGTTAAGAACACTGAAGCTTTCTTT.

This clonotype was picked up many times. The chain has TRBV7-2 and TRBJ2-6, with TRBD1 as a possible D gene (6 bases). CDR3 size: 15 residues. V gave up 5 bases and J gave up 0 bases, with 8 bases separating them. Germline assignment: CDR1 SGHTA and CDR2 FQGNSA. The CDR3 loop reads CASSQDSSGANVLTF. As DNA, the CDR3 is TGTGCCAGCAGCCAGGACAGCTCTGGGGCCAACGTCCTGACTTTC.

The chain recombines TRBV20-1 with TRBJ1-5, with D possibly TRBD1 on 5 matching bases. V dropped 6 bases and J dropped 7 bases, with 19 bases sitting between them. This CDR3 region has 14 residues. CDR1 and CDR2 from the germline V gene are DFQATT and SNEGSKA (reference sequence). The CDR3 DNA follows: TGCAGTGCGACGCTACCAGGGTCGGACCAGCCCCAGCATTTT. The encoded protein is CSATLPGSDQPQHF.

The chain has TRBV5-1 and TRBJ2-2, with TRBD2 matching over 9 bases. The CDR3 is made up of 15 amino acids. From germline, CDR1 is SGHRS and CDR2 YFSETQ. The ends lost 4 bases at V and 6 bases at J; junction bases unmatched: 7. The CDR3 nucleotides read TGCGCCAGCAGCATAATAGCGGGGGCCTCCGGGGAGCTGTTTTTT. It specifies CASSIIAGASGELFF.

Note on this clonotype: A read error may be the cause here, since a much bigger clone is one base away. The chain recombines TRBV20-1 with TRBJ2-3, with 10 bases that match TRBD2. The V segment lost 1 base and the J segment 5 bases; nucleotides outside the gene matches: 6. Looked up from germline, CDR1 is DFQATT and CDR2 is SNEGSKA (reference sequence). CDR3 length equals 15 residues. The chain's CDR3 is CSARAPGLALDTQYF. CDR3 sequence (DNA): TGCAGTGCTAGAGCTCCGGGACTAGCGTTAGATACGCAGTATTTT.

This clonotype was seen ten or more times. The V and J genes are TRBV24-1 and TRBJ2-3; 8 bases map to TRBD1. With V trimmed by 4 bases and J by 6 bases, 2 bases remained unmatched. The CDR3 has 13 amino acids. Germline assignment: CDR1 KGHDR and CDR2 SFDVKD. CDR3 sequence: CATSDRGRDTQYF. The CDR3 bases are TGTGCCACCAGTGACAGGGGGCGGGATACGCAGTATTTT.

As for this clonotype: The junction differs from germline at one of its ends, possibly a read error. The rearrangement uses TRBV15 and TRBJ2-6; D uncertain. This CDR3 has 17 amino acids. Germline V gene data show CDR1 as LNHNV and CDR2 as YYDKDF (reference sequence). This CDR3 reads CATGRQQLATGANVLTF. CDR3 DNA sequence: TGTGCCACCGGCAGACAACAATTGGCTACTGGGGCCAACGTCCTGACTTTC.

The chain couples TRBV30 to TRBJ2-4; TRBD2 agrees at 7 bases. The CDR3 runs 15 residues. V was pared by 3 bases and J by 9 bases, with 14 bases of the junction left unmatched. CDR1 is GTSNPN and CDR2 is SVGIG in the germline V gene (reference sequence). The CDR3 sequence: CAWRRGGGGVSIQYF. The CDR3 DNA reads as TGTGCCTGGAGACGCGGCGGGGGAGGGGTGAGCATTCAGTACTTC.

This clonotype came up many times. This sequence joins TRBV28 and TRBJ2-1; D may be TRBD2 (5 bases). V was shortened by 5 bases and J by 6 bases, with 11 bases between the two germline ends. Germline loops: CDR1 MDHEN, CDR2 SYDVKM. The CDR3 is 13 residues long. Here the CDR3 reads CASSTGVANEQFF. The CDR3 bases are TGTGCCAGCAGTACCGGGGTGGCCAATGAGCAGTTCTTC.

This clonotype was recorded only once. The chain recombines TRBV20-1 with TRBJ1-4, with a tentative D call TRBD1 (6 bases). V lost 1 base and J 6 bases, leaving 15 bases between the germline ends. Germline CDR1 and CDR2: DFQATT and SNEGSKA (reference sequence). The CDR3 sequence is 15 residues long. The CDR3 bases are TGCAGTGCTAGAGGGGGGGCAGGCTTTCATGAAAAACTGTTTTTT. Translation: CSARGGAGFHEKLFF.

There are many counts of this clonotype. In DNA, the CDR3 is TGTGCCAGCAGCTTACTAGCGGGAGTCCGAAGATACCAAGAGACCCAGTACTTC. It specifies CASSLLAGVRRYQETQYF. This chain joins TRBV11-2 and TRBJ2-5, with TRBD2 matching over 10 bases. J lost 0 bases, V lost 2 bases, and 9 bases had no gene match. The V gene's germline CDR1 is SGHAT and CDR2 FQNNGV. The CDR3 is made up of 18 amino acids.

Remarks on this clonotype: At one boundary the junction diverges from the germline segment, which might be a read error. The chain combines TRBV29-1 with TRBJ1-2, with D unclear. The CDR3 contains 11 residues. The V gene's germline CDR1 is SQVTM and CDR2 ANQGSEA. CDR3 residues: CSVFLGYGCTF. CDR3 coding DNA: TGCAGCGTTTTCCTGGGCTATGGCTGCACCTTC.

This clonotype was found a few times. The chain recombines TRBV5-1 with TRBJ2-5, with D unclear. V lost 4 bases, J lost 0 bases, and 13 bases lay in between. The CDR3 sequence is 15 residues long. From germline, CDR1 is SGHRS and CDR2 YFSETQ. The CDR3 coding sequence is TGCGCCAGCAGCCTCGGGCCCGGATACCAAGAGACCCAGTACTTC. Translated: CASSLGPGYQETQYF.

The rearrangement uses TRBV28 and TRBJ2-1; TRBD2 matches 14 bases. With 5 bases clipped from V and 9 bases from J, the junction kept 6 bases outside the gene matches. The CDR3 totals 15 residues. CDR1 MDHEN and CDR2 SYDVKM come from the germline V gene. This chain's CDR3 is CASSAPGLAGAEQFF. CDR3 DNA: TGTGCCAGCAGTGCCCCGGGACTAGCGGGAGCTGAGCAGTTCTTC.

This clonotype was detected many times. The CDR3 sequence: CASSEGFNSPLHF. CDR3 in DNA: TGTGCCAGCAGCGAGGGATTTAATTCACCCCTCCACTTT. The V and J genes are TRBV6-1 and TRBJ1-6; D is ambiguous. This CDR3 spans 13 amino acids. Germline V gene lookup returns CDR1 MNHNS and CDR2 SASEGT. Trimming took 6 bases from V and 6 from J, leaving 9 bases between them.

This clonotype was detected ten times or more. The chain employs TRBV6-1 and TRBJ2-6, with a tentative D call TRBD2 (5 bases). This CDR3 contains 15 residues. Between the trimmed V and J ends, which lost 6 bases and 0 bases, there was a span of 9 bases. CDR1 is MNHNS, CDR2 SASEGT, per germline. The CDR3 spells CASSSGLSGANVLTF. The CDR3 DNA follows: TGTGCCAGCAGCTCCGGACTCTCTGGGGCCAACGTCCTGACTTTC.

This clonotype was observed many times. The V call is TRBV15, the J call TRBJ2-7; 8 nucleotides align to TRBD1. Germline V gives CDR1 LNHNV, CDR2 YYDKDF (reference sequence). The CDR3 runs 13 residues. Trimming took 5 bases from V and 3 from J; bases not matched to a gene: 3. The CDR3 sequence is CATSFGQGYEQYF. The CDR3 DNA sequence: TGTGCCACCAGCTTCGGACAGGGCTACGAGCAGTACTTC.

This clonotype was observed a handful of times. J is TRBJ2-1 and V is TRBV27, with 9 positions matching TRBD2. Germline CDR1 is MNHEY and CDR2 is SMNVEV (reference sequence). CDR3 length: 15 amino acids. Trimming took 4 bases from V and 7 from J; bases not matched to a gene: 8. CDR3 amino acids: CASSSQGGGGNEQFF. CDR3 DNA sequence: TGTGCCAGCAGTTCCCAAGGCGGGGGGGGGAATGAGCAGTTCTTC.